This TCR beta chain was observed in a study of T cells in localized non-small cell lung cancer. General study points: Highest T cell clonality was seen in uninvolved adjacent lung, surpassing that measured in tumor. Within adjacent lung there appeared a median approximately 62 of the top 100 tumor clones. Because researchers sequenced only one region of the tumor, heterogeneity is still possible.

Germline V gene sequence: CDR1 SGHTA, CDR2 FQGNSA. The CDR3 extends over 15 amino acids. V was cut by 5 bases and J by 1 base, with 13 bases left in between. About this clone: What it binds is unknown.

This table comes from immunoSEQ multiplex PCR, and its TCRdb copy is limited to in-frame clones, with some not included. Of about 36,000 clones detected, approximately 90% appear once; the ten largest clones hold under 8.5%. The chain couples TRBV7-2 to TRBJ2-3, with D possibly being TRBD1 (5 bases). The TCR comes from a woman aged 35 to 70 with stage I lung adenocarcinoma. The sequencing used peripheral blood, collected before any cancer treatment. The CDR3 DNA sequence: TGTGCCAGCAGCCCCGACAGTTTAGGCACAGATACGCAGTATTTT. It yields the protein CASSPDSLGTDTQYF.